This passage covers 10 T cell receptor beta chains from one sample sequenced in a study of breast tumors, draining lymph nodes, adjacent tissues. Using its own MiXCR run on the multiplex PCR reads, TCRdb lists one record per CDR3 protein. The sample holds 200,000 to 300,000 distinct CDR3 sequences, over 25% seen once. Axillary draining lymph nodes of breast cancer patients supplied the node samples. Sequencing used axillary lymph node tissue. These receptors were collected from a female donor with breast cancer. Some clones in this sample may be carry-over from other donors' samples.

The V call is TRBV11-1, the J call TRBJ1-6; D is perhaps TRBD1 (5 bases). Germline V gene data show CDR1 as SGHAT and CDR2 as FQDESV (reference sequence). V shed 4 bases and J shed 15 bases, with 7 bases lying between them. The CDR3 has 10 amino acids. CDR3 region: CASSSRDLHF. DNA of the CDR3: TGTGCCAGCAGCTCCAGGGACCTCCACTTT.

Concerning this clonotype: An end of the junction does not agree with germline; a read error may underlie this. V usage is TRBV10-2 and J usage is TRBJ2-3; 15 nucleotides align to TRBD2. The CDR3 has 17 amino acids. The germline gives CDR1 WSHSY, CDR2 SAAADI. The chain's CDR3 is CALGLAGGIPSTDTRYF. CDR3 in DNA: TGCGCCTTGGGACTAGCGGGAGGAATTCCTAGCACGGATACGCGGTATTTT.

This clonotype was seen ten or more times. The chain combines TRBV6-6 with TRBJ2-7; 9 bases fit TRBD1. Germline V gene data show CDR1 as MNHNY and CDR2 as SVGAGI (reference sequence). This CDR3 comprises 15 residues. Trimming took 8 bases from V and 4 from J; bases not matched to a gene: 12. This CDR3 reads CASSTGGVEQYEQYF. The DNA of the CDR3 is TGTGCCAGCTCAACAGGGGGCGTAGAACAATACGAGCAGTACTTC.

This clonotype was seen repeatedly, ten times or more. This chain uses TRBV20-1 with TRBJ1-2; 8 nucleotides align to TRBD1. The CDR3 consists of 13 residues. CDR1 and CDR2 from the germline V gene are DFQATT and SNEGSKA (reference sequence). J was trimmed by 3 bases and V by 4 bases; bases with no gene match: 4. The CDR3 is CSANRGQDYGYTF. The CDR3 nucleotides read TGCAGTGCTAACAGGGGACAGGACTATGGCTACACCTTC.

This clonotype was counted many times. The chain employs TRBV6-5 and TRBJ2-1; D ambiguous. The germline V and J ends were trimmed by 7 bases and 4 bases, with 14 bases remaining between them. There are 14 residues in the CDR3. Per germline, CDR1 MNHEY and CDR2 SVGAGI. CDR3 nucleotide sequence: TGTGCCAGCACCCCTCGAAGGTCGTACAATGAGCAGTTCTTC. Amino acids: CASTPRRSYNEQFF.

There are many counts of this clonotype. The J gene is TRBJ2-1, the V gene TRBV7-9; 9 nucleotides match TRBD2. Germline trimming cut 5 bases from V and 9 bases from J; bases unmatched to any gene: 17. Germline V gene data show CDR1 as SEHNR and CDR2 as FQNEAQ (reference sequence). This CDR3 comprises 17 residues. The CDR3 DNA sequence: TGTGCCAGCAGCATAGGCGGGGGGACTAGCTTTGGTTTTGAGCAGTTCTTC. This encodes CASSIGGGTSFGFEQFF.

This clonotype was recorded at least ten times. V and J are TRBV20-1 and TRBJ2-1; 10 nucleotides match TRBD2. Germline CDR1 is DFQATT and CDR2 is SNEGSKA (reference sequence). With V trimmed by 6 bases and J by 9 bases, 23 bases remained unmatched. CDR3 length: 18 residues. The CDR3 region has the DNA TGCAGTGCGGCTCCGGCCCGGCTAGCGGGAGTACGGCGTGGTGAGCAGTTCTTC. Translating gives CSAAPARLAGVRRGEQFF.

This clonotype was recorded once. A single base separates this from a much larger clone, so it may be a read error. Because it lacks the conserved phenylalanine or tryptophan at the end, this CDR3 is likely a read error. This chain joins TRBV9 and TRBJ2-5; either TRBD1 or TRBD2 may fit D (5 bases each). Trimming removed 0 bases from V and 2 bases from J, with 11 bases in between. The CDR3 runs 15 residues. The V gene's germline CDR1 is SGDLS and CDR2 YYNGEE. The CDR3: CASSVGRGVQETQYL. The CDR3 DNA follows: TGTGCCAGCAGCGTAGGTAGAGGGGTTCAAGAGACCCAGTACCTC.

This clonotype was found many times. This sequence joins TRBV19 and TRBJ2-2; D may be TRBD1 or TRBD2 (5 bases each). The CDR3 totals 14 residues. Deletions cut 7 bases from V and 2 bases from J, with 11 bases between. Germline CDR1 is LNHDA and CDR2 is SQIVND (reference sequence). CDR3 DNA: TGTGCCAGTATACGGGACGGCAACACCGGGGAGCTGTTTTTT. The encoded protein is CASIRDGNTGELFF. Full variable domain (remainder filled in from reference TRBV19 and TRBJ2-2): DGGITQSPKYLFRKEGQNVTLSCEQNLNHDAMYWYRQDPGQGLRLIYYSQIVNDFQKGDIAEGYSVSREKKESFPLTVTSAQKNPTAFYLCASIRDGNTGELFFGEGSRLTVL.

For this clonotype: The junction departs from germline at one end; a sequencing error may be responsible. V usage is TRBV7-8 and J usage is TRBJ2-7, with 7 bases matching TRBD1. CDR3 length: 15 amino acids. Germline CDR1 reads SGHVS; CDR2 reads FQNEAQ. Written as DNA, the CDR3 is TGTGCCAGCACTCTGGGCCGGACAGGTTCTTACGGGCAGTACTTC. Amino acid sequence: CASTLGRTGSYGQYF.